This T cell receptor (beta chain) emerged from a study of blood T cell repertoires in COVID-19. Study at large: There were acute and convalescent COVID-19 samples, and they came from the United States, Italy and Spain. In each case, the material was cDNA or gDNA derived from T cells, B-cell-depleted T cells, or PBMCs.

In the original analysis: Scientists estimated how many nucleated cells there were by amplifying reference gene primers. Assay used: immunoSEQ multiplex PCR; TCRdb lists only in-frame clones, some missing. That table is the source of V, J and clone size, and D and trimming were worked out from the DNA. This sample has some 210,000 clones, with approximately 84% found just once. The sequencing sample was made of peripheral blood. This receptor was identified in a woman aged 70-85 years with active or convalescent COVID-19.

The CDR3: CASRAPGSGNTIYF. The CDR3, as DNA: TGTGCCAGTAGGGCCCCAGGGTCCGGAAACACCATATATTTT. The chain uses TRBV19 and TRBJ1-3; the D gene is possibly TRBD1 (5 bases). CDR1 is LNHDA, CDR2 SQIVND, per germline (reference sequence). CDR3 length equals 14 residues. V lost 6 bases, J lost 4 bases, and 13 bases lay in between.